This T cell receptor beta chain was captured by sequencing in a study of T cells expressing NK-cell markers (dated by TCRdb to 2018 to 2021). Study-level background: Seven or eight donors provided sorted CD3+CD56+NKG2C+, CD3+CD56+NKG2C- and CD3+CD56-NKG2C+ T-cell subsets, whose TCR beta-chain repertoires were profiled. Seven of the eight sequenced donors were HCMV-seropositive and one was HCMV-seronegative. The study sequenced eight donors, all healthy volunteers chosen at random: three men and five women. Sequencing of the libraries produced 2 x 150 bp reads on Illumina HiSeq 2000/2500, MiSeq or NextSeq.

To determine HCMV serostatus, a commercial ELISA kit was used to detect HCMV-specific IgG in serum. Peripheral blood mononuclear cells were isolated from blood by Ficoll density gradient centrifugation. The listed sequencing device is Illumina HiSeq 2000. TCR beta cDNA libraries were prepared using 5'RACE template switching, which introduced a universal primer site and unique molecular identifiers. cDNA synthesis was primed from the TCR beta constant segment and was followed by two successive PCR amplification steps. As for the original processing: MIGEC was used to demultiplex reads and group the reads by UMI, and MiTCR was used to assemble and quantify clonotypes. Only TCR cDNA sequences supported by at least two reads were kept to exclude erroneous sequences. Downstream repertoire analysis used the tcR package, and clonotypes were matched across fractions by CDR3 nucleotide sequence plus V segment. Antigen specificity was annotated against VDJdb with VDJmatch, allowing one amino acid substitution in CDR3. Reads reprocessed by TCRdb are summarized as one entry per CDR3 protein sequence, and DNA is absent. For this entry, the V and J calls and clone size follow TCRdb and not the study's own pipeline. The sample's records list about 160,000 distinct CDR3 sequences. Of the sample, 15% to 20% falls within the top ten clones.

A remark on this clonotype: Its antigen remains undetermined.

What the work shows at the level of the full study, not this receptor alone: Those dominant clonotypes were again the most abundant among CD3+CD56-NKG2C+ cells in several donors, at roughly 25-60.1%. In six donors, the dominant CD3+CD56+NKG2C+ clonotypes were found to rank among the top 10 CD8+ clonotypes and to make up about 1.0-7.0% of CD8+ T cells. Whether the expanded NKG2C-expressing T cell clones were specific for HCMV antigens was left unclear.

The source of this sequence is a woman aged 18-69 years in good health. Sequencing input: blood T cells: a sorted CD56 or NKG2C T cell subset, CD4+ or CD8+ T cells, or bulk PBMC T cells (not recorded which).

CDR3 loop: CASRSRDKDTEAFF. The rearrangement joined TRBV27 to TRBJ1-1; TCRdb proposes TRBD1, but this gene call is untestable without DNA. The CDR3 goes from the cysteine to the phenylalanine over 14 residues. The DNA sequence is not available. CDR1 and CDR2 were assigned from the germline V gene (reference sequence) as MNHEY and SMNVEV.